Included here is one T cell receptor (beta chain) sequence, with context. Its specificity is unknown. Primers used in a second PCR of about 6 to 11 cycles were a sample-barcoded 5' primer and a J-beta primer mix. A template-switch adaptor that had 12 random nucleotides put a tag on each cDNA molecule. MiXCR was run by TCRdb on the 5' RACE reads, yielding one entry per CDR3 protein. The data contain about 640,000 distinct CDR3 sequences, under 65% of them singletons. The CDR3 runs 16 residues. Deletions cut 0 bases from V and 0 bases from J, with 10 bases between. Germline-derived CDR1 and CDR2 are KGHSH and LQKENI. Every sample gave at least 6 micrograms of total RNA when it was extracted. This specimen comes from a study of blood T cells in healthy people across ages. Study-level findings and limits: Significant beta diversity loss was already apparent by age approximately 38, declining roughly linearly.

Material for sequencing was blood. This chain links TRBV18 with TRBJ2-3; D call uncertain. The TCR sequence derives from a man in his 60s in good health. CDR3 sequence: CASSPPTDSSTDTQYF. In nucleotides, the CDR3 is TGTGCCAGCTCACCACCGACGGATTCTAGCACAGATACGCAGTATTTT.